Presented here are 6 T cell receptor beta chains from one specimen sequenced in a study of blood T cell repertoires in COVID-19. Here immunoSEQ multiplex PCR was the method, and the copy in TCRdb shows in-frame clones only, minus some. The sample records around 300,000 clones, around 85% being singletons. Sequenced: PBMCs or T cells enriched from blood (not recorded which). These TCRs come from a woman aged 40 to 55 who had recovered from COVID-19.

The gene calls are TRBV10-3 and TRBJ2-3, with a tentative D call TRBD2 (6 bases). Germline values: CDR1 ENHRY, CDR2 SYGVKD. CDR3 length equals 14 residues. Trimming cost V 10 bases and J 0 bases, with 14 bases left between them. The CDR3 nucleotides read TGTGCCACCAGGGAGGTGGCTAGCACAGATACGCAGTATTTT. Protein: CATREVASTDTQYF.

The chain couples TRBV28 to TRBJ2-7; 11 bases fit TRBD1. This CDR3 is 15 amino acids long. Germline loops: CDR1 MDHEN, CDR2 SYDVKM. Losses at the gene ends were 6 bases for V and 3 bases for J; bases not matched to a gene: 7. The CDR3 here is CASSPPGTGGYEQYF. CDR3 nucleotide sequence: TGTGCCAGCAGCCCCCCCGGGACAGGGGGCTACGAGCAGTACTTC.

V gene TRBV7-8 combines with J gene TRBJ1-4, with a weak D call TRBD1 (5 bases). V lost 7 bases and J lost 7, with 16 bases in between. Germline V lookup: CDR1 SGHVS, CDR2 FQNEAQ. The CDR3 contains 14 residues. In nucleotides, the CDR3 is TGTGCCAGCACTAAGGGGCAGGGCAGTGAAAAACTGTTTTTT. It is translated as CASTKGQGSEKLFF.

This rearrangement joins TRBV7-9 to TRBJ1-1, with 9 bases matching TRBD1. CDR1 SEHNR and CDR2 FQNEAQ come from the germline V gene (reference sequence). CDR3 length: 14 amino acids. Trimming at V came to 3 bases and at J to 3 bases, leaving 2 bases not matched to a gene. The CDR3 here is CASSLRTGDTEAFF. The CDR3 coding sequence is TGTGCCAGCAGCTTGAGGACAGGGGACACTGAAGCTTTCTTT. The full variable domain, in which reference TRBV7-9 and TRBJ1-1 provide the parts outside the CDR3, is DTGVSQNPRHKITKRGQNVTFRCDPISEHNRLYWYRQTLGQGPEFLTYFQNEAQLEKSRLLSDRFSAERPKGSFSTLEIQRTEQGDSAMYLCASSLRTGDTEAFFGQGTRLTVV.

The V gene is TRBV24-1, the J gene TRBJ1-5, with a tentative D call TRBD1 (5 bases). Trimming pared 4 bases from V and 6 bases from J, leaving 15 bases between. CDR3 length equals 15 residues. Germline loops: CDR1 KGHDR, CDR2 SFDVKD. This CDR3 reads CATSDSGGAIQPQHF. The CDR3 DNA reads TGTGCCACCAGTGACTCCGGTGGGGCGATTCAGCCCCAGCATTTT.

The chain joins TRBV7-9 to TRBJ2-1; 16 bases map to TRBD2. The germline V gene encodes CDR1 SEHNR and CDR2 FQNEAQ (reference sequence). CDR3 size: 17 residues. The junction had 6 bases not matched to a gene; V was cut back by 1 base and J by 9 bases. In nucleotides, the CDR3 is TGTGCCAGCAGCTTAGGGGGGACTAGCGGGAGGGAGCCTGAGCAGTTCTTC. Translation gives CASSLGGTSGREPEQFF.